This TCR beta chain was sequenced for a study of cytomegalovirus exposure and HLA in healthy donors (dated by TCRdb to the late 2010s). Turning to the overall study: An earlier analysis of some 500 of the donors reported roughly 270 Gb of sequence data and 117 million unique TCR beta sequences from 150 million to 200 million T cells. Typing coverage differed by locus: A, B, C, DRB1 and DQB1 were typed in roughly 629-640 donors, DQA1 in approximately 520, DPA1 in 600 to 610, and DPB1 in 472. A later analysis re-analyzed previously published TCR beta repertoires from roughly 690 donors and added high-resolution HLA genotyping to study TCR occurrence patterns. The study profiled the T cell repertoires of 500 to 800 subjects by immunosequencing and related them to cytomegalovirus serostatus. Donor age, sex, ethnicity and CMV serostatus were compiled alongside the repertoire data. In a later genetic analysis, genome-wide SNP genotypes for about 55% of the roughly 700 donors were used, and that subset was treated as a discovery cohort. Of the 398 genotyped donors, 65% to 90% fell in the genetic ancestry cluster associated with self-reported Caucasian donors. All discovery cohort repertoires had been generated using a single sequencing platform. Both class I and class II loci were covered by HLA typing, at four-digit resolution. Among approximately 370 genotyped donors of the cohort, an average of about 240,000 unique TCR beta nucleotide sequences was sequenced per donor, of which about 19% were non-productive. In an earlier analysis of roughly 540 of the donors, high-throughput TCR beta sequencing was used to judge whether each TCR beta V gene segment behaved as functional or pseudogenic. Besides the first cohort of some 670 subjects, a separate validation cohort made up of 120 or so different subjects was used. Roughly 300 gigabases of sequencing data and around 90 million unique TCR sequences made up an early release that covered several hundred HLA-typed donors. High-throughput TCR immunosequencing, statistical association of individual TCRs with disease status, and machine learning were combined to predict cytomegalovirus infection status. The aim of the study was to test whether cataloging public T cell receptors could identify signatures of past pathogen exposure. Rather than drawing on any new phenotypic data, the later analysis identified candidate immune exposures from TCR beta sequences and the way those sequences occurred across donors. Four or five DR-DQ haplotypes were handled as single units for association and clustering because linkage in the cohort was strong.

V drops 6 bases and J drops 0 bases, leaving 12 bases in between. The CDR3 covers 15 residues, taking in both the cysteine and the phenylalanine. Kept here is only the CDR3 DNA, which spans 45 bases and is read in frame from base 1. CDR1 and CDR2 are read off the germline V gene (reference sequence) as MNHNY and SVGAGI. In total, 500 to 700 healthy bone marrow donors made up the cohort. Cohort members were all nominally healthy when sampled, although unrecorded immune exposures were likely present. The donor tested CMV seronegative and was one of the 352 seronegative cohort members. A peripheral blood sample was provided by each donor, and peripheral blood mononuclear cells were used for TCR beta sequencing. The Qiagen DNeasy Blood Extraction Kit was used to extract genomic DNA from the blood cell samples. Receptor libraries were prepared by the immunoSEQ multiplex PCR assay. A mixture of 60 forward primers for TCR Vbeta segments and 13 reverse primers for TCR Jbeta segments was used in the multiplex PCR. A multiplex PCR assay on genomic DNA amplified the CDR3 region of rearranged TCR beta genes. Amplified TCR beta libraries were sequenced as 87-base-pair reads on the Illumina HiSeq System. The authors processed their data as follows. A later analysis tallied roughly 80 million unique TCR beta chains across the 666 repertoires, and some 10 million of those chains were shared by two or more donors. Raw reads were error-corrected and collapsed into unique sequences with a nearest-neighbor algorithm that merged closely related sequences to remove PCR and sequencing errors. To assign V, D and J gene segments, CDR3 sequences were aligned to IMGT reference sequences. For a sequence to be retained, a match of at least six nucleotides was required to both a V gene segment and a J gene segment. A rearrangement was called productive if the CDR3 had no stop codons and remained in frame with V and J, and every other rearrangement was called non-productive. Following IMGT convention, CDR3 was defined as the stretch from the second conserved V-encoded cysteine up to the conserved J-encoded phenylalanine. The earlier analysis of about 590 of the donors excluded sequences that lacked an unambiguous match to a single V gene segment. An earlier analysis of 450 to 650 of the donors called V segments functional above 56.7% productive rearrangements and segregating when the between-donor standard deviation exceeded 5%. A statistical classification framework was built for diagnosing cytomegalovirus status from the catalog of TCR beta chain sequences. In a later analysis, V and J genes were assigned by comparing TCR nucleotide sequences against IMGT/GENE-DB human TR gene sequences. The TCRdist pipeline was used in a later analysis to assign CDR3 sequences and most-parsimonious VDJ recombination scenarios. In a later analysis, each TCR beta chain was defined by its CDR3 amino acid sequence together with its V-gene family, and reads lacking a unique V-gene family were excluded. As a way to deal with suspected cross-contamination and a sequencing artifact, a later analysis dropped more than 500 nucleotide sequences that were highly shared and had low generation probability. In a later analysis, a clonal expansion index was calculated for each public chain from normalized within-repertoire ranks of inferred template counts. In a later analysis, generation probabilities were computed using a VDJ recombination model fitted to out-of-frame rearrangements, and the results were checked against IGoR. In a later analysis, hypergeometric tests were used to score TCR-TCR, TCR-HLA and TCR-CMV co-occurrence, with a repertoire-size bias correction applied to TCR pairs. A later analysis estimated false discovery rates by permuting HLA or CMV assignments 20 times. In a later analysis, co-occurring TCRs were grouped using DBSCAN, with TCRdist sequence similarity added in when clustering inside HLA-allele-positive subsets. Repertoires with fewer than 30,000 or more than 120,000 public chains, plus five repertoires with anomalous nucleotide sharing, were excluded from co-occurrence clustering. Not all clones reach the TCRdb copy of this immuneACCESS table, which keeps in-frame sequences only. Checked studies attribute under half of the gap to unresolved V genes and leave the rest unexplained. V, J and clone size derive from that table, while D and trimming were established from the DNA sequence. The sample includes under 150,000 clones, with roughly 85% observed a single time. 1.5% of the sample comes from the top ten.

This clone was counted a few times. The antigen it binds to is not known. Nothing much larger sits one base from this clone, and base qualities are not available. Overall study results and their limits: The authors suggested that the approach could potentially be generalized to other disease states and immunological phenotypes. Because HLA typing was unavailable for some donors at each locus, only the typed subset was used in association tests. Correlated functional status among segregating V segments might be attributable to linkage disequilibrium, but an unknown experimental factor could not be ruled out. According to a later analysis, parvovirus B19, influenza, CMV and Epstein-Barr virus appeared linked to several top co-occurrence clusters. In vitro tests confirmed that a few of the cytomegalovirus-associated TCR beta chains recognize cytomegalovirus antigens. A total of roughly 160 TCR beta chains were listed by the study as associated with cytomegalovirus. The classifier was reported to diagnose cytomegalovirus status with high specificity and sensitivity in both the original cohort and the validation cohort. A later genetic analysis reported fewer N-insertions in productive TCRs among donors in an Asian-associated ancestry cluster than the approximately 700-donor mean. A later analysis associated around 16,000 TCR beta sequences with specific HLA alleles at a false discovery rate of 0.05. According to a later analysis, most CMV-associated TCR beta chains appeared to be HLA-restricted, and the HLA associations seemed to be driven largely by CMV exposure. A cluster of highly shared sequence variants was judged likely to be a technical artifact of the sequencing pipeline. In a later analysis, HLA-associated TCR beta chains were found to be more clonally expanded and to have lower generation probabilities than equally common non-associated chains. Broadly in line with IMGT annotations, most TCR beta V segments showed up in productive rearrangements about 90% or about 30% of the time in an earlier analysis of a few hundred of the donors. The only immune exposure information available for the cohort was CMV serostatus. A later analysis found that TCR association rates varied across HLA loci, with DRB1 alleles showing the most associated TCRs and HLA-C alleles the fewest. This cohort had only TCR beta chains sequenced, and the lack of alpha or paired-chain data limited which features could be detected. A further reported finding was that TCR beta sequences accurately predicted the HLA-A and HLA-B alleles for most subjects in the first cohort. V-gene and J-gene trimming of TCR beta chains was associated with a missense DCLRE1C variant in a later genetic analysis, and the association was replicated in an independent cohort. Some IMGT-functional V segments, including TRBV6-2 and TRBV6-3, could not be distinguished by the 87-base-pair reads and were therefore excluded. Roughly uniform sequencing depth across donors was assumed in presence/absence analyses, although this assumption may not hold. Strong co-occurrence of HLA alleles, especially DR and DQ, made assigning TCR associations to individual alleles difficult. Most TCR sequences were observed very rarely across donors, whereas some public TCRs were present in many individuals. Because counts were too low, more than 15 rarely observed V segments, including chromosome 9 orphons, were left out of the earlier analysis of a few hundred of the donors.

The receptor chain draws on TRBV6-6 and TRBJ1-3; the D gene remains uncertain. The sequence was obtained from a man aged 40-49 years in good health and CMV-seronegative. The sequencing input was PBMCs. The sequence in DNA is TGTGCCAGCAGAATCCAGGCCAACTCTGGAAACACCATATATTTT. It is translated as CASRIQANSGNTIYF.